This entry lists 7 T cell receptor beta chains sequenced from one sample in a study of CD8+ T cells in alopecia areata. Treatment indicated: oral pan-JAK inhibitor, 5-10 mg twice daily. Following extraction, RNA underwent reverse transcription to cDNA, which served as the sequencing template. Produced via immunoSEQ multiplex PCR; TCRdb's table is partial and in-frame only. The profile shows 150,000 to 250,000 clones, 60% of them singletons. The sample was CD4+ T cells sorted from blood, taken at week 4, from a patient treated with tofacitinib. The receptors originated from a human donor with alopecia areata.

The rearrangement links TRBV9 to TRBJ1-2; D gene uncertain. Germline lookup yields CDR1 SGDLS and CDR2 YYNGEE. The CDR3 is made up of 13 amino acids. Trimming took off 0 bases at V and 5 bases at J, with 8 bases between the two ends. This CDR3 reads CASSVDGGYGYTF. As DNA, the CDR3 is TGTGCCAGCAGCGTAGATGGAGGGTATGGCTACACCTTC.

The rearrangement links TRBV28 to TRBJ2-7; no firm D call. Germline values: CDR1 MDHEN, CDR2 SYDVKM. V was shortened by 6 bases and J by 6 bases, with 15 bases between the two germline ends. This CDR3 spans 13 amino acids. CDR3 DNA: TGTGCCAGCAGGGCCACCTCGGGCTTCGAGCAGTACTTC. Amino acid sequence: CASRATSGFEQYF.

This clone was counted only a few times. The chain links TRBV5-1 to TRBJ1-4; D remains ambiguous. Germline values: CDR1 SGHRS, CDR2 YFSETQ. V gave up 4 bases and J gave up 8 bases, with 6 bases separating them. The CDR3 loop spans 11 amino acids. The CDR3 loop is CASSGGEKLFF. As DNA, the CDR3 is TGCGCCAGCAGCGGAGGGGAAAAACTGTTTTTT.

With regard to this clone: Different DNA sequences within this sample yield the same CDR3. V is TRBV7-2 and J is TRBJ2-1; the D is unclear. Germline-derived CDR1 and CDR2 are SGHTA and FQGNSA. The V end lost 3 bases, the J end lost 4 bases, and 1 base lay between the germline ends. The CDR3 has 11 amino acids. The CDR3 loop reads CASSFYNEQFF. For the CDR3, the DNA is TGTGCCAGCAGCTTTTACAATGAGCAGTTCTTC.

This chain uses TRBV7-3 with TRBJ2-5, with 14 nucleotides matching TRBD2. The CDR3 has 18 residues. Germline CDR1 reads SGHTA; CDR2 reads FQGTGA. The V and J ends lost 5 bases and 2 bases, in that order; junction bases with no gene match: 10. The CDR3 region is CASSTGTSGGPIQETQYF. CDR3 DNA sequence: TGTGCCAGCAGCACCGGGACTAGCGGGGGCCCGATACAAGAGACCCAGTACTTC.

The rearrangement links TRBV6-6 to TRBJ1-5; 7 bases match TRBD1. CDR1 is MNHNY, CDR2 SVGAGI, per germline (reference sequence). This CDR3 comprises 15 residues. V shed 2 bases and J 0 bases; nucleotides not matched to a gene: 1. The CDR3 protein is CASSYGQASNQPQHF. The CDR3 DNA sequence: TGTGCCAGCAGTTACGGACAGGCTAGCAATCAGCCCCAGCATTTT.

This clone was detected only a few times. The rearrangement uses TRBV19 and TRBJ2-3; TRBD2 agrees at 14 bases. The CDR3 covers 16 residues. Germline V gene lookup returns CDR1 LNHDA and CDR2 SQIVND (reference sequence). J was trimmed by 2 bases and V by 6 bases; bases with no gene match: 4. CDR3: CASSRTSGGLTDTQYF. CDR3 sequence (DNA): TGTGCCAGTAGCCGGACTAGCGGGGGGCTCACAGATACGCAGTATTTT. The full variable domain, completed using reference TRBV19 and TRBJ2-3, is DGGITQSPKYLFRKEGQNVTLSCEQNLNHDAMYWYRQDPGQGLRLIYYSQIVNDFQKGDIAEGYSVSREKKESFPLTVTSAQKNPTAFYLCASSRTSGGLTDTQYFGPGTRLTVL.